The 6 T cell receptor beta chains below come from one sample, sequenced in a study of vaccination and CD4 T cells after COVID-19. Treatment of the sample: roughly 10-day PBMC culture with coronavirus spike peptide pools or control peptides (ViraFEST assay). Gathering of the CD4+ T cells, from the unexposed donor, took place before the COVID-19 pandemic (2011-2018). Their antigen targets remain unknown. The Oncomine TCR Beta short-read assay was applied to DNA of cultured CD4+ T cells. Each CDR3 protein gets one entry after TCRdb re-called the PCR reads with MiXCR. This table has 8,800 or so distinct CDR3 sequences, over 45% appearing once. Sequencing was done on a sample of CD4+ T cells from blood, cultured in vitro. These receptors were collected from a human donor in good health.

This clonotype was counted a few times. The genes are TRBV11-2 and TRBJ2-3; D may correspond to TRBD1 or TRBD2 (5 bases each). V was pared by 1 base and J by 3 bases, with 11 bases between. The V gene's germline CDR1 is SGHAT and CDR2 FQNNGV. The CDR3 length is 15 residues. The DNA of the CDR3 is TGTGCCAGCAGCTTAGTGGGGGAAGTAACAGATACGCAGTATTTT. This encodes CASSLVGEVTDTQYF.

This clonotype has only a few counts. CDR3 DNA: TGCAGTGCTAGAGATAAAGGCGCCAGCTCTGGAAACACCATATATTTT. This sequence encodes CSARDKGASSGNTIYF. The chain recombines TRBV20-1 with TRBJ1-3, with no clear D. V dropped 0 bases and J dropped 0 bases, with 12 bases sitting between them. The germline V gene has CDR1 DFQATT and CDR2 SNEGSKA (reference sequence). This CDR3 contains 16 residues.

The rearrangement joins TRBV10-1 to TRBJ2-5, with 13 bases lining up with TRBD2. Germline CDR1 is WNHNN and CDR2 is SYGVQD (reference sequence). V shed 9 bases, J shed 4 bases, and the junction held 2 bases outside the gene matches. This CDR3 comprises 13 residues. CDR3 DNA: TGCGCCAGGGGACTAGCGGGGCTAGAGACCCAGTACTTC. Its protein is CARGLAGLETQYF.

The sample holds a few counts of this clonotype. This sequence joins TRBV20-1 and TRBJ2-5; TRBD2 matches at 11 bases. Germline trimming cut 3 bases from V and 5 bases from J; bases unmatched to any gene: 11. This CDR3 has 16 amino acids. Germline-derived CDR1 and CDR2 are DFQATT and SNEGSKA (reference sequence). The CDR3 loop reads CSASLIAGGPRETQYF. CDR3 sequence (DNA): TGCAGTGCTAGCCTTATAGCGGGAGGGCCGAGGGAGACCCAGTACTTC.

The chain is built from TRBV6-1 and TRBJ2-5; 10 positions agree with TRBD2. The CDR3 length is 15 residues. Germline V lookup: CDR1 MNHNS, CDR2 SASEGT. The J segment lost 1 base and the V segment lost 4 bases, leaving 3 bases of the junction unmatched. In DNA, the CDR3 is TGTGCCAGCAGTGCAGCGGGAGGGATCCAAGAGACCCAGTACTTC. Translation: CASSAAGGIQETQYF.

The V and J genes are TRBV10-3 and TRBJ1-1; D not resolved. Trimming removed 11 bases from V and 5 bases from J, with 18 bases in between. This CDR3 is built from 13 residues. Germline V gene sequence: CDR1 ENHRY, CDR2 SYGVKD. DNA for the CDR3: TGTGCCGTCACCCAAATACTAGGGACTGAAGCTTTCTTT. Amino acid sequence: CAVTQILGTEAFF.